Sequencing of this TCR beta chain was carried out in a study of spatial heterogeneity in lung cancer. About the research overall: Consistent detection of more beta-chain than alpha-chain sequences was observed. Averaged across combinations, each unique TCR and UMI pairing appeared more than ten times in raw reads, which were uncorrected.

Single TCR cDNA molecules each had their own unique molecular identifier. TCRdb reprocessed the 5' RACE reads with MiXCR, giving one entry per CDR3 protein. The sample holds nearly 4,500 distinct CDR3 sequences, about 22% seen once. Trimming took 4 bases from V and 3 from J; bases not matched to a gene: 3. Germline values: CDR1 MNHEY, CDR2 SVGAGI. This CDR3 region has 14 residues. The time point: sample taken at primary tumor resection. The input material, whole RNA from tumor, nontumor lung or frozen PBMC, was sequenced unsorted. Samples were obtained from about 75 donors, all untreated early-stage non-small cell lung cancer patients. In its sample, this clonotype was seen a few times.

The source of this sequence is a female donor with early-stage non-small cell lung cancer. V and J are TRBV6-5 and TRBJ1-3, with 7 bases that match TRBD1. This specimen was normal lung tissue next to the tumor, taken at surgery. For the CDR3, the DNA is TGTGCCAGCAGTTCAGGGGGTTTTGGAAACACCATATATTTT. Protein sequence: CASSSGGFGNTIYF.